What follows is one TCR beta chain and its context. Sequencing used immunoSEQ multiplex PCR; TCRdb keeps in-frame clones, though not all of them. This table holds some 15,000 clones, approximately 80% found once. Germline V gene data show CDR1 as SGHRS and CDR2 as YFSETQ. The CDR3 length is 14 residues. V dropped 5 bases and J dropped 1 base, with 12 bases sitting between them. The data were obtained in a study of CD4+ T cells in melanoma. The chain is built from TRBV5-1 and TRBJ1-1, with TRBD1 as a possible D gene (6 bases). The receptor was derived from a human donor with melanoma. Sequences were obtained from cells from a culture (not recorded whether cultured in vitro). The CDR3 here is CASRAGHQNTEAFF. In DNA form, the CDR3 reads TGCGCCAGCAGGGCGGGACACCAGAACACTGAAGCTTTCTTT.